This T cell receptor (beta chain) was identified in a study of beta chain features in type 1 diabetes. Study-level points and caveats: cDNA-based sequencing might over-represent cells highly expressing TCR. Shortening that was moderate but significant affected the TCRB CDR3s of Type 1 diabetes patients in all four CD4+ subsets. Insertion counts at VDJ junctions were lower in type 1 diabetes patients, who also showed more deletions there.

Germline CDR1 and CDR2: SGHRS and YFSETQ. V shed 0 bases, J shed 6 bases, and the junction held 15 bases outside the gene matches. This CDR3 has 20 residues. The investigators reverse transcribed all of the isolated RNA, so they sequenced expressed TCRB transcripts. Naive, central memory and regulatory T cell samples averaged about 3.5 million reads. Only in-frame clones appear in the TCRdb table, and some are missing; sequencing was by immunoSEQ multiplex PCR. The sample comprises about 300,000 clones, less than 15% of which are singletons, and 0.015% rests with the top ten. CD4+ cells of the naive, central memory, regulatory and stem cell-like memory types were sorted via CD45RO/CCR7/CD25/CD127/CD95/CD27. As for this clone: Its antigen is not identified.

Material: naive CD4+ T cells from blood. The sequence was collected from a woman aged 18-29 years with type 1 diabetes. The chain combines TRBV5-1 with TRBJ2-2; 12 positions match TRBD2. For the CDR3, the DNA is TGCGCCAGCAGCTTGGGACTAGCGGGAGTGGAGGGATCGAGACCCGGGGAGCTGTTTTTT. As protein: CASSLGLAGVEGSRPGELFF.